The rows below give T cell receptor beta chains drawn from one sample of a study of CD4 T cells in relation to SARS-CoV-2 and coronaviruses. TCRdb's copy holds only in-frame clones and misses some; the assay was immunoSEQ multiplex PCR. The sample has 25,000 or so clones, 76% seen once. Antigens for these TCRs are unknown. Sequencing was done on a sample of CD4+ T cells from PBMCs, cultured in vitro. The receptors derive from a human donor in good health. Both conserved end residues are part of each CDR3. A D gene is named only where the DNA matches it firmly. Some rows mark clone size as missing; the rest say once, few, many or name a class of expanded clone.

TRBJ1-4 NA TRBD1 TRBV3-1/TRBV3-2 TGTGCCAGCAGCCACCTGAGGGAACCCGGGACAGGTGTTTACGGTGAAAAACTGTTTTTT CASSHLREPGTGVYGEKLFF
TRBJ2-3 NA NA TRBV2 TGTGCCAGCACTAGCACAGATACGCAGTATTTT CASTSTDTQYF
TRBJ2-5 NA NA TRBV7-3 TGTGCCAGCAGCTTAAATGCCAATAGGGAGACCCAGTACTTC CASSLNANRETQYF
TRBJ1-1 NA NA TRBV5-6 TGTGCCAGCAGCTTGAGAGGGACAACGAACACTGAAGCTTTCTTT CASSLRGTTNTEAFF
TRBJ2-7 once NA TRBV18 TGTGCCAGCTCACCCCAAACCCTAGGGGTCTCCTACGAGCAGTACTTC CASSPQTLGVSYEQYF
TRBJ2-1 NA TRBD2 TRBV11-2 TGTGCCAGCAGCCCAGCTAGCGGTCCGTACAATGAGCAGTTCTTC CASSPASGPYNEQFF
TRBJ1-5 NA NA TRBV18 TGTGCCAGCTCACCATTAGGGATGGATAATCAGCCCCAGCATTTT CASSPLGMDNQPQHF
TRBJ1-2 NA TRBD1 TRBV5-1 TGCGCCAGCAGCAACATGCAAGGGACAGCTTATGGCTACACCTTC CASSNMQGTAYGYTF
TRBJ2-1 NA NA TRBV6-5 TGTGCCAGCAGTTTTACAGGGAATGAGCAGTTCTTC CASSFTGNEQFF
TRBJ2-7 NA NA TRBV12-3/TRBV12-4 TGTGCCAGCAGTTTTGGGGGGCCCTACGAGCAGTACTTC CASSFGGPYEQYF
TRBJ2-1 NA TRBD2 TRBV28 TGTGCCAGCATTACTAGCGGGAACAATGAGCAGTTCTTC CASITSGNNEQFF
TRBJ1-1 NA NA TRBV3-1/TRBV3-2 TGTGCCAGCAGCCAAGCTACAGGGACTGAAGCTTTCTTT CASSQATGTEAFF
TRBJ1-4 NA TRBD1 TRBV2 TGTGCCAGCAGTGGGACAGGGAGGATTGGAGAAAAACTGTTTTTT CASSGTGRIGEKLFF
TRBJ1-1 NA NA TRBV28 TGTGCCAGTCATAGTCGAGGGGGGGATTTTCAAGCTTTCTTT CASHSRGGDFQAFF
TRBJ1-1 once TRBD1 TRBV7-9 TGTGCCAGCAGCCCTTACCTCGACAGGGCCATGATGAACACTGAAGCTTTCTTT CASSPYLDRAMMNTEAFF
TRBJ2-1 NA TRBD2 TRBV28 TGTGCCAGCAGTTTAATGGAAACGGGAGGGCCTTACAATGAGCAGTTCTTC CASSLMETGGPYNEQFF
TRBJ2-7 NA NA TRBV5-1 TGCGCCAGCAGCCAGGATTACGAGCAGTACTTC CASSQDYEQYF
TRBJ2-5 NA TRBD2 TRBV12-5 TGTGCTAGTGGCCCCCTGGGACTAGGCCAAGAGACCCAGTACTTC CASGPLGLGQETQYF
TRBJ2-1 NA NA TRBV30 TGTGCCTGGAGTGTTAGCTTTGAGCAGTTCTTC CAWSVSFEQFF
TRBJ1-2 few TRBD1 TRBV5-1 TGCGCCAGCAGCTTGCTCCGGGACAGGAGTGTTAACTATGGCTACACCTTC CASSLLRDRSVNYGYTF
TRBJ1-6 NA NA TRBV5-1 TGCGCCAGCAGCCCTACAGGGAGGGATTCACCCCTCCACTTT CASSPTGRDSPLHF
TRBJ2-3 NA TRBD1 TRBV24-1 TGTGCCACCAGTGACCCTCTCCGGGACAGAACAGATACGCAGTATTTT CATSDPLRDRTDTQYF
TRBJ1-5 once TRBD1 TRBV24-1 TGTGCCACCAGTGAGACAGGGTGGGACAATCAGCCCCAGCATTTT CATSETGWDNQPQHF
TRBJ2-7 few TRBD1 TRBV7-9 TGTGCCAGCAGCCTCGGACAGGGGGTGAACGAGCAGTACTTC CASSLGQGVNEQYF
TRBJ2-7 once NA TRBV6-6 TGTGCCAGCAGTTACGCCCTTGGCTACGAGCAGTACTTC CASSYALGYEQYF
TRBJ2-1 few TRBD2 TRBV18 TGTGCCAGCTCACCACCTCGACTAGCGGGCCTCAATGAGCAGTTCTTC CASSPPRLAGLNEQFF
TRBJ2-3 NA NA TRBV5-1 TGCGCCAGCAGCTTCGGGGCAAGCACAGATACGCAGTATTTT CASSFGASTDTQYF
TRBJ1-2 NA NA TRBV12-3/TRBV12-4 TGTGCCAGCAGTTTGAGCACCAACTATGGCTACACCTTC CASSLSTNYGYTF
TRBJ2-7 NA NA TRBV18 TGTGCCAGCTCATCCCGGGACGGGAACTACGAGCAGTACTTC CASSSRDGNYEQYF
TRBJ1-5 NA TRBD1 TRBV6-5 TGTGCCAGCAGTCGACAGGGTCAGCCCCAGCATTTT CASSRQGQPQHF
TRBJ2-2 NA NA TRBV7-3 TGTGCCAGCAGCTTAGAGGGACCCGCGAACACCGGGGAGCTGTTTTTT CASSLEGPANTGELFF
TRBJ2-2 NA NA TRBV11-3 TGTGCCAGCAGCTTGAAAGAGAACACCGGGGAGCTGTTTTTT CASSLKENTGELFF
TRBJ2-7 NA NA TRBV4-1 TGCGCCAGCAGCCAAGGGGACCTCCTGGGGGAGCAGTACTTC CASSQGDLLGEQYF
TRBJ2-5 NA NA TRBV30 TGTGCCTGGAGTGTAAGGAGGGGGCATGGACAAGAGACCCAGTACTTC CAWSVRRGHGQETQYF
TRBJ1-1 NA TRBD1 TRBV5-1 TGCGCCAGCAGCGGCGGGACAGGGGTAAACACTGAAGCTTTCTTT CASSGGTGVNTEAFF
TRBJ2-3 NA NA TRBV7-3 TGTGCCAGCAGCCCGAGGGCGGCAGATACGCAGTATTTT CASSPRAADTQYF
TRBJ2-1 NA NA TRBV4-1 TGCGCCAGCAGCCAAGCGGGAACTGAATACAATGAGCAGTTCTTC CASSQAGTEYNEQFF
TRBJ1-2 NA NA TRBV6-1 TGTGCCAGCAGTGATCAGAACAGTAACTATGGCTACACCTTC CASSDQNSNYGYTF
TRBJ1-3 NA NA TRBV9 TGTGCCAGCAGCGTACCAGACGGCGAAGGAAACACCATATATTTT CASSVPDGEGNTIYF
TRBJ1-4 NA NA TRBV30 TGTGCCTGCGCGACGGCTTCTAATGAAAAACTGTTTTTT CACATASNEKLFF
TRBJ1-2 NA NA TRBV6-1 TGTGCCAGCAGTGAACGGAGTTACTATGGCTACACCTTC CASSERSYYGYTF
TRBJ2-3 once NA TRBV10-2 TGCGCCAGCAGTGAGCAGGGGAACACAGATACGCAGTATTTT CASSEQGNTDTQYF
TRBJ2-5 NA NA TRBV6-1 TGTGCCAGCAGTGAAAAACCCGGGGAGGCAGAGACCCAGTACTTC CASSEKPGEAETQYF
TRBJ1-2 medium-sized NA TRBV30 TGTGCCCACCGACGAGCCTATGGCTACACCTTC CAHRRAYGYTF
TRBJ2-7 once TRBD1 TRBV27 TGTGCCAGCAGTTCACTGACAGGGGGCGAGCAGTACTTC CASSSLTGGEQYF
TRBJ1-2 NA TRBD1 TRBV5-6 TGTGCCAGCAGCTCCTCCGGGACAGGGTCTGAGGGCTACACCTTC CASSSSGTGSEGYTF